This T cell receptor beta chain appears in the sequencing data of a study of cytomegalovirus exposure and HLA in healthy donors. Study-level findings and limits: The authors listed approximately 150 TCR beta chains as cytomegalovirus-associated.

The assay was immunoSEQ multiplex PCR, and TCRdb's table has in-frame clones only and misses some. The table records approximately 57,000 clones, approximately 93% of them present only once. Germline lookup yields CDR1 LNHDA and CDR2 SQIVND (reference sequence). The CDR3 is 17 residues long. Trimming left V 11 bases short and J 10 bases short, with 30 bases between. A remark on this clone: The target antigen is unknown.

Sequencing used PBMCs. The receptor was isolated from a woman aged 18-29 years in good health and CMV-seronegative. This sequence joins TRBV19 and TRBJ1-6; a possible D gene is TRBD1 (5 bases). The CDR3 DNA follows: TGTGCCTCCACGTCCTATTATGGTGGCAGGGTGTCCTCACCCCTCCACTTT. This gives the protein CASTSYYGGRVSSPLHF.